The 4 T cell receptor beta chains in this list originate from one sample, sequenced in a study of siplizumab effects on memory and regulatory T cells. Clones were sequenced by immunoSEQ multiplex PCR, and TCRdb holds only the in-frame ones, with some missing. Of tens of thousands of clones listed, about 98% are singletons. Sequencing was carried out using naive CD8+ T cells sorted from blood. All receptors derive from a human donor in good health.

With respect to this clone: One end of the junction fails to match germline, which may point to a read error. The chain carries TRBV9 and TRBJ2-5, with 7 bases matching TRBD2. In germline, CDR1 is SGDLS, CDR2 YYNGEE. CDR3 length equals 15 residues. The CDR3: CASSPSGDLQGTQYF. The CDR3 region has the DNA TGTGCCAGCAGCCCCAGCGGGGACCTCCAAGGGACCCAGTACTTC.

The V call is TRBV6-5, the J call TRBJ2-7; 7 bases match TRBD1. The CDR3 runs to 13 residues. Germline CDR1 reads MNHEY; CDR2 reads SVGAGI. Trimming cost V 5 bases and J 2 bases; bases outside gene matches: 3. The CDR3 spells CASSIGQAYEQYF. CDR3 sequence (DNA): TGTGCCAGCAGTATCGGACAGGCCTACGAGCAGTACTTC.

The V and J genes are TRBV5-1 and TRBJ2-3; TRBD2 aligns across 11 bases. The CDR3 extends over 16 amino acids. Germline-derived CDR1 and CDR2 are SGHRS and YFSETQ. Unmatched junction bases numbered 6, after V lost 4 bases and J lost 2 bases. The CDR3, as DNA: TGCGCCAGCAGCCCCGGGACTAGCGGATACACAGATACGCAGTATTTT. Residues: CASSPGTSGYTDTQYF. The whole variable domain, remainder taken from reference TRBV5-1 and TRBJ2-3, is KAGVTQTPRYLIKTRGQQVTLSCSPISGHRSVSWYQQTPGQGLQFLFEYFSETQRNKGNFPGRFSGRQFSNSRSEMNVSTLELGDSALYLCASSPGTSGYTDTQYFGPGTRLTVL.

This clone is a singleton in its sample. This sequence joins TRBV4-1 and TRBJ2-2; 8 nucleotides align to TRBD1. CDR1 and CDR2 (germline): MGHRA, YSYEKL. The ends lost 3 bases at V and 4 bases at J; junction bases unmatched: 7. The CDR3 loop spans 16 amino acids. The CDR3: CASSQPTTGGTGELFF. The DNA of the CDR3 is TGCGCCAGCAGCCAGCCAACCACAGGGGGCACCGGGGAGCTGTTTTTT.